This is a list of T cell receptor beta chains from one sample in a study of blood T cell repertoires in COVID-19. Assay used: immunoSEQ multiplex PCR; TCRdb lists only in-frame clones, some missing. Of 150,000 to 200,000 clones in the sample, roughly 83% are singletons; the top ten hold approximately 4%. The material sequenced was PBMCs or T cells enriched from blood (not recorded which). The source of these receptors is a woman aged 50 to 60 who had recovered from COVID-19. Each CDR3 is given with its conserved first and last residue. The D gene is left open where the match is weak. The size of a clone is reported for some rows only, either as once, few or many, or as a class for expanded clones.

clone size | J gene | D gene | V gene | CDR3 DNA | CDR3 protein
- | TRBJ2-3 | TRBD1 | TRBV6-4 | TGTGCCAGCAAGGGACAGGGTCAAGATACGCAGTATTTT | CASKGQGQDTQYF
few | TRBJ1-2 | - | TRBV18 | TGTGCCAGCTCACCACTGGGAGACTATGGCTACACCTTC | CASSPLGDYGYTF
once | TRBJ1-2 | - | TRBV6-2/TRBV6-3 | TGTGCCAGCAGCCGAATGACAGGCTCGGTGCACACCTTC | CASSRMTGSVHTF
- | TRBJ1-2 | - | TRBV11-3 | TGTGCCAGCAGCTTATCGTTGAGCTATGGCTACACCTTC | CASSLSLSYGYTF
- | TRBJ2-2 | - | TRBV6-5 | TGTGCCAGCAGTTCCCAAGGGGGAAGCACCGGGGAGCTGTTTTTT | CASSSQGGSTGELFF
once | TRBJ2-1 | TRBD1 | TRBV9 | TGTGCCAGCAGCGTACTAGGACAGGGCCCGTTCTTC | CASSVLGQGPFF
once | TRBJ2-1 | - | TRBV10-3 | TGTGCCATCAGTGACCCGTTTTCTCCTGAGCAGTTCTTC | CAISDPFSPEQFF
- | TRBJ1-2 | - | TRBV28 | TGTGCCATACTAGGCCCGAGGGAAGGGATGTGGTATGGCTACACCTTC | CAILGPREGMWYGYTF
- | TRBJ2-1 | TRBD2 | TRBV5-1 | TGCGCCAGCAGCAACATAGCGGGAGCCACCGACAATGAGCAGTTCTTC | CASSNIAGATDNEQFF
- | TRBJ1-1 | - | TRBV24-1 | TGTGCCACCAGTGATTTGAAGATAGGGAGCCCTGAAGCTTTCTTT | CATSDLKIGSPEAFF
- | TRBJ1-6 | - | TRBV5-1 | TGCGCCAGCAGCTTGTACAGGGAGAAGAATTCACCCCTCCACTTT | CASSLYREKNSPLHF
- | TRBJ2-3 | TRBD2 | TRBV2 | TGTGCCAGCAGTGACAGTTCAGGGAGGGTGGCCGCAGATACGCAGTATTTT | CASSDSSGRVAADTQYF
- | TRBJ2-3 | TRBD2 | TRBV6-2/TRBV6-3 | TGTGCCAGCAGTTTCCGCGCTCTGGGACTAGCGGGAGGGACAGATACGCAGTATTTT | CASSFRALGLAGGTDTQYF
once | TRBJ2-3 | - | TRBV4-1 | TGCGCCAGCAGCCAAGAACTAGCCCCAGATACGCAGTATTTT | CASSQELAPDTQYF
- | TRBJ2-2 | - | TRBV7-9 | TGTGCCAGCAGCCTATTTTTCACCACCGGGGAGCTGTTTTTT | CASSLFFTTGELFF
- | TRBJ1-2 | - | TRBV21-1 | TGTGCCGGAGGGACCAACTATGGCTACACCTTC | CAGGTNYGYTF
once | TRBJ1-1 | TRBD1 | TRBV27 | TGTGCCAGCAGTTCCGGGACAGGGAACACTGAAGCTTTCTTT | CASSSGTGNTEAFF
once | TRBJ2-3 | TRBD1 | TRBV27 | TGTGCCAGCAGTTCCCCCGGACAGGGGGGCACAGATACGCAGTATTTT | CASSSPGQGGTDTQYF
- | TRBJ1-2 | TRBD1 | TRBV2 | TGTGCCAGCAGCGGGACAGGGCATAACTATGGCTACACCTTC | CASSGTGHNYGYTF
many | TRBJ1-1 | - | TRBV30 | TGTGCCTGGAGGTTCGGGGGGTGGACTGAAGCTTTCTTT | CAWRFGGWTEAFF
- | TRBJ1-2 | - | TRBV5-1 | TGCGCCAGCAGAAAGGACAGTTATAACTATGGCTACACCTTC | CASRKDSYNYGYTF
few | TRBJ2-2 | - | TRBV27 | TGTGCCAGCAGTTTATTCGGACAGAACACCGGGGAGCTGTTTTTT | CASSLFGQNTGELFF
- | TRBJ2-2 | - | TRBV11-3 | TGTGCCAGCAGCCAATACACAGGGAGAGGGGAGCTGTTTTTT | CASSQYTGRGELFF